This entry lists 14 T cell receptor beta chains sequenced from one sample in a study of blood T cell repertoires in COVID-19 (dated by TCRdb to the early 2020s). The library was made by the immunoSEQ multiplex PCR assay. Imported from immuneACCESS, the table was reduced by TCRdb to in-frame sequences with V and J called. These copies leave out some clones; in studies compared against another copy, an unresolved V gene accounts for under half, and the cause of the remainder is not known. In all, the sample holds approximately 40,000 clones, and about 85% of those were seen once. Jointly, the top ten make up more than 20% of the sample. Sequencing was performed on peripheral blood. All receptors come from a woman of 80 years or more in a cohort sampled during active or convalescent COVID-19.

The rearrangement uses TRBV19 and TRBJ1-2; D perhaps matches TRBD1 (5 bases). This CDR3 has 13 amino acids. Germline assignment: CDR1 LNHDA and CDR2 SQIVND (reference sequence). The ends were cut back, 5 bases at V and 8 bases at J, with 15 bases in the middle. The CDR3 coding sequence is TGTGCCAGTAGTGGGGACTTCGGTTTCGGCTACACCTTC. It is translated as CASSGDFGFGYTF.

The chain carries TRBV7-3 and TRBJ1-4; 7 bases fit TRBD1. V shed 5 bases, J shed 10 bases, and the junction held 10 bases outside the gene matches. CDR3 size: 14 residues. The germline V gene has CDR1 SGHTA and CDR2 FQGTGA. The CDR3 nucleotides are TGTGCCAGCAGCGGATCCGACAGGGACGGAAAACTGTTTTTT. Encoded protein: CASSGSDRDGKLFF.

V is TRBV2 and J is TRBJ2-2, with D unclear. Germline V CDR1 and CDR2: SNHLY, FYNNEI. Trimming removed 4 bases at V and 4 bases at J, with 13 bases between. The CDR3 runs 15 residues. The CDR3 sequence is CASSAAAQITGELFF. CDR3 sequence (DNA): TGTGCCAGCAGTGCTGCCGCACAAATCACCGGGGAGCTGTTTTTT.

The rearrangement uses TRBV28 and TRBJ1-5, with 7 bases matching TRBD1. V shed 6 bases, J shed 5 bases, and the junction held 1 base outside the gene matches. The CDR3 loop spans 12 amino acids. The germline gives CDR1 MDHEN, CDR2 SYDVKM. The CDR3: CASRQGDQPQHF. The CDR3 region has the DNA TGTGCCAGCAGGCAGGGGGATCAGCCCCAGCATTTT.

This chain joins TRBV7-2 and TRBJ2-2; tentatively, D is TRBD2 (5 bases). Deletions cut 4 bases from V and 7 bases from J, with 16 bases between. In germline, CDR1 is SGHTA, CDR2 FQGNSA. The CDR3 covers 15 residues. Here the CDR3 reads CASSSLVGSRGELFF. DNA for the CDR3: TGTGCCAGCAGCTCCCTAGTGGGGAGTCGCGGGGAGCTGTTTTTT.

The V gene is TRBV9, the J gene TRBJ2-1, with a possible D match to TRBD2 (5 bases). The CDR3 totals 15 residues. Germline assignment: CDR1 SGDLS and CDR2 YYNGEE. Trimming pared 2 bases from V and 0 bases from J, leaving 9 bases between. CDR3 protein: CASSVDAGSYNEQFF. The CDR3 region has the DNA TGTGCCAGCAGCGTGGACGCGGGCTCCTACAATGAGCAGTTCTTC.

The gene calls are TRBV5-6 and TRBJ2-1, with 8 positions matching TRBD2. The CDR3 sequence is 15 residues long. Trimming removed 4 bases from V and 7 bases from J; junction bases left unmatched: 10. Germline CDR1 reads SGHDT; CDR2 reads YYEEEE. The CDR3 sequence is CASSRDWTSYNEQFF. DNA of the CDR3: TGTGCCAGCAGCCGAGATTGGACTAGCTATAATGAGCAGTTCTTC. Combining the CDR3 with reference TRBV5-6 and TRBJ2-1 gives the whole variable domain DAGVTQSPTHLIKTRGQQVTLRCSPKSGHDTVSWYQQALGQGPQFIFQYYEEEERQRGNFPDRFSGHQFPNYSSELNVNALLLGDSALYLCASSRDWTSYNEQFFGPGTRLTVL.

This chain links TRBV5-1 with TRBJ1-4; 7 bases align to TRBD1. CDR1 and CDR2 from the germline V gene are SGHRS and YFSETQ. With V trimmed by 4 bases and J by 4 bases, 10 bases remained unmatched. This CDR3 comprises 16 residues. The chain's CDR3 is CASSPGLAGGNEKLFF. Written as DNA, the CDR3 is TGCGCCAGCAGCCCGGGGCTGGCAGGGGGTAATGAAAAACTGTTTTTT.

V and J are TRBV7-2 and TRBJ2-3; 9 bases line up with TRBD1. Germline V CDR1 and CDR2: SGHTA, FQGNSA. J was trimmed by 0 bases and V by 4 bases; bases with no gene match: 2. The CDR3 sequence is 15 residues long. The CDR3 nucleotides are TGTGCCAGCAGCTCGGGACAGGGTAGCACAGATACGCAGTATTTT. It translates to CASSSGQGSTDTQYF.

The chain recombines TRBV6-4 with TRBJ2-2; TRBD2 matches 13 bases. The CDR3 length is 15 residues. The germline V gene encodes CDR1 MRHNA and CDR2 SNTAGT. Losses at the gene ends were 5 bases for V and 7 bases for J; bases not matched to a gene: 4. This CDR3 reads CASSSGLAGDGELFF. CDR3 sequence (DNA): TGTGCCAGCAGTTCTGGACTAGCGGGAGACGGGGAGCTGTTTTTT.

In DNA, the CDR3 is TGTGCCAGCAGCTCATCCCCTGGGGCCGGGGGCACTGAAGCTTTCTTT. It is translated as CASSSSPGAGGTEAFF. The chain carries TRBV7-9 and TRBJ1-1; weak D call: TRBD1 (5 bases). The CDR3 is 16 amino acids. In germline, CDR1 is SEHNR, CDR2 FQNEAQ (reference sequence). Trimming left V 4 bases short and J 4 bases short, with 19 bases between.

This chain joins TRBV9 and TRBJ2-2; the match to TRBD2 covers 16 bases. The CDR3 runs 17 residues. The V gene end was trimmed by 4 bases and the J gene end by 3 bases; junction bases not matched to a gene: 3. From germline, CDR1 is SGDLS and CDR2 YYNGEE. DNA for the CDR3: TGTGCCAGCAGCCCGGGACTAGCGGGAGGGCACACCGGGGAGCTGTTTTTT. The encoded protein is CASSPGLAGGHTGELFF.

This sequence joins TRBV21-1 and TRBJ2-3; the table calls TRBD1, which could not be checked here. TRBV21-1 is an annotated pseudogene. CDR3 length: 14 residues. The chain's CDR3 is CASDVGQGFRTQYF. In DNA form, the CDR3 reads TGTGCCAGCGATGTGGGACAGGGTTTTCGGACGCAGTATTTT.

The chain employs TRBV7-6 and TRBJ2-3, with D perhaps TRBD1 (6 bases). Looked up from germline, CDR1 is SGHVS and CDR2 is FNYEAQ. The CDR3 has 16 amino acids. Trimming shortened V by 5 bases and J by 1 base, and 16 bases separated the two germline ends. CDR3 sequence (DNA): TGTGCCAGCAGCAACACCCTCGGACAGCGCACAGATACGCAGTATTTT. Translating gives CASSNTLGQRTDTQYF.